This T cell receptor beta chain emerged from a study of blood T cell repertoires in COVID-19. Libraries were prepared by immunoSEQ multiplex PCR; TCRdb keeps only in-frame clonotypes and omits some of them. The sample yields roughly 220,000 clones, around 84% seen once. CDR3 length: 15 amino acids. Looked up from germline, CDR1 is SGHRS and CDR2 is YFSETQ. With 4 bases clipped from V and 2 bases from J, the junction kept 4 bases outside the gene matches. The chain links TRBV5-1 to TRBJ2-1; 9 bases are a match to TRBD2. Sequencing was carried out using peripheral blood. This TCR derives from a woman in her fifties or sixties who had recovered from COVID-19. CDR3 loop: CASSLTSGTYNEQFF. CDR3 DNA: TGCGCCAGCAGCCTGACTAGCGGAACCTACAATGAGCAGTTCTTC.